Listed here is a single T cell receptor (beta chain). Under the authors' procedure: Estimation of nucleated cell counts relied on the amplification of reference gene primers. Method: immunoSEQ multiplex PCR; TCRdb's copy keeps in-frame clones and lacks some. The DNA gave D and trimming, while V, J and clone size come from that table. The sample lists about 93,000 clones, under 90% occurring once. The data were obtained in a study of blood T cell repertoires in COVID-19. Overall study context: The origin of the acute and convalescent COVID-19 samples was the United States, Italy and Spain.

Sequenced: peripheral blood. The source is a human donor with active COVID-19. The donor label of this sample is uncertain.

The CDR3 bases are TGTGCCAGCAGGGGGACTAGCGGGGGAGTCGGGCAGTTCTTC. It codes for CASRGTSGGVGQFF. The chain has TRBV6-5 and TRBJ2-1, with TRBD2 matching over 14 bases. The CDR3 totals 14 residues. Germline V gene data show CDR1 as MNHEY and CDR2 as SVGAGI. The junction had 7 bases not matched to a gene; V was cut back by 6 bases and J by 12 bases.